The clone carrying this T cell receptor beta chain was seen a handful of times. The data are from a study of T cells in Graves' hyperthyroidism and ophthalmopathy. Germline lookup yields CDR1 LGHDT and CDR2 YNNKEL (reference sequence). J lost 2 bases, V lost 5 bases, and 6 bases had no gene match. The CDR3 length is 14 residues. Authors of the study amplified TCR beta CDR3 regions from RNA transcripts. HTBI primers were the set used in a first-round RT-PCR of the TCR CDR3. From the multiplex PCR reads, TCRdb called clonotypes with MiXCR, one entry per CDR3 protein. The top ten hold approximately 27% of the sample, which has 350,000 to 450,000 distinct CDR3 sequences, more than 13% seen once. Uncontrolled infection, other autoimmune disease, pregnancy and lactation each barred patients from inclusion.

The TCR originated in a man aged 45-60 years with Graves' ophthalmopathy. The chain carries TRBV3-1 and TRBJ2-7; 7 bases line up with TRBD2. Sequencing input: blood. The CDR3 DNA is TGTGCCAGCAGCGGGGGGGAGAAGACCTACGAGCAGTACTTC. Amino acid sequence: CASSGGEKTYEQYF.